These T cell receptor beta chains were read from a single sample in a study of cytomegalovirus exposure and HLA in healthy donors. Sequencing was performed with immunoSEQ multiplex PCR; in TCRdb, only in-frame clones are kept and a portion is missing. The data show roughly 330,000 clones, around 90% seen once. Sequenced material: PBMCs. These receptors all stem from a woman aged 25 to 39 in good health and CMV-seropositive. Both conserved end residues are part of each CDR3. Each record gives: J gene, V gene, clone size, D gene, CDR3 protein. The D gene is left open where the match is weak. A clone size is listed for some rows: how often the clone was seen (once, few, many), or a class if it is expanded.

TRBJ2-1 TRBV9 NA TRBD1 CASTGQGSYNEQFF
TRBJ2-3 TRBV27 NA TRBD2 CASRTGLASYTQYF
TRBJ1-1 TRBV7-8 few NA CASSLGGVTEAFF
TRBJ1-5 TRBV13 NA NA CASSAGGSYSNQPQHF
TRBJ1-5 TRBV4-1 NA TRBD1 CASSQSGTGDFFYSNQPQHF
TRBJ2-1 TRBV11-2 NA NA CASSPSRGNEQFF
TRBJ2-7 TRBV28 NA NA CASSLGTREQYF
TRBJ1-1 TRBV5-5 NA NA CASSLTRTENTEAFF
TRBJ2-7 TRBV6-6 few TRBD2 CASSYSAGVAYEQYF
TRBJ2-5 TRBV7-2 NA TRBD2 CASSLEIGAGGPRETQYF
TRBJ2-2 TRBV30 NA NA CAWDGRGRTGELFF
TRBJ1-2 TRBV18 few NA CASSPNRELGYTF
TRBJ1-2 TRBV25-1 few NA CASSEGWGAVGYTF
TRBJ2-1 TRBV27 NA TRBD2 CASSFPRGTSGSNEQFF
TRBJ1-2 TRBV9 NA NA CASSGTGPEDYGYTF
TRBJ1-5 TRBV28 once NA CASSPTPDYSNQPQHF
TRBJ1-1 TRBV6-5 NA NA CASSYVGMNTEAFF
TRBJ1-4 TRBV7-2 NA NA CASSLSSGGGGEKLFF
TRBJ1-6 TRBV15 NA NA CATSRAGGGAYNSPLHF
TRBJ1-3 TRBV28 NA NA CASKDTVSSGNTIYF
TRBJ1-2 TRBV9 NA NA CASSVGQGNPYGYTF
TRBJ2-1 TRBV7-9 NA NA CASSKGHSYNEQFF
TRBJ2-3 TRBV5-1 NA NA CASIGADSTDTQYF
TRBJ2-3 TRBV2 NA TRBD2 CASSEAPQTSGATGYTQYF
TRBJ1-2 TRBV7-6 NA NA CASSSRWETAYYGYTF
TRBJ1-6 TRBV11-2 NA TRBD1 CASSLKTRTGPHF
TRBJ1-1 TRBV6-1 NA NA CASSEAYTEAFF
TRBJ2-3 TRBV30 NA NA CAWQVLTDTQYF
TRBJ2-5 TRBV7-6 NA NA CASSLEITGSQETQYF
TRBJ2-7 TRBV11-2 once TRBD1 CASSRQGVSDEQYF
TRBJ2-3 TRBV27 NA TRBD1 CASSYRQGTQYF
TRBJ2-5 TRBV4-3 NA NA CASSHDSRDSYQETQYF
TRBJ2-5 TRBV28 NA NA CASSLSGGRETQYF
TRBJ2-3 TRBV13 NA NA CASSFGRGDTQYF
TRBJ2-1 TRBV7-9 NA TRBD2 CASSLSTGTSGRARGEQFF